The 11 T cell receptor beta chains presented below share a single source sample, sequenced in a study of blood T cell repertoires in COVID-19. TCRdb keeps only in-frame clones here, not all; method: immunoSEQ multiplex PCR. The repertoire has fewer than 450,000 clones, around 87% of them found once; the top ten carry roughly 6%. The sequencing sample was made of peripheral blood. The receptor set was obtained from a woman aged 50 to 65 with COVID-19, enrolled during active disease.

CDR3 bases: TGCAGTGCTAGTGAGGGGACAGGGAGGGTAGAGACCCAGTACTTC. This codes for CSASEGTGRVETQYF. The V and J genes are TRBV20-1 and TRBJ2-5; 9 bases align to TRBD1. The CDR3 has 15 amino acids. The V gene end was trimmed by 3 bases and the J gene end by 4 bases; junction bases not matched to a gene: 9. In germline, CDR1 is DFQATT, CDR2 SNEGSKA (reference sequence).

CDR3 region: CASSDWNTEAFF. In DNA form, the CDR3 reads TGTGCCAGCAGTGACTGGAACACTGAAGCTTTCTTT. The gene calls are TRBV25-1 and TRBJ1-1; D is ambiguous. This CDR3 is built from 12 residues. Germline CDR1 is MGHDK and CDR2 is SYGVNS. V was shortened by 3 bases and J by 1 base, with 3 bases between the two germline ends.

The chain links TRBV6-2 or TRBV6-3 to TRBJ2-5; TRBD2 aligns across 16 bases. The CDR3 loop spans 15 amino acids. Trimming cost V 5 bases and J 9 bases; bases outside gene matches: 6. Germline V gene lookup returns CDR1 MNHEY and CDR2 SVGEGT. The CDR3 here is CASSGAGTSGRAQYF. The DNA for the CDR3 is TGTGCCAGCAGTGGAGCCGGGACTAGCGGGAGGGCCCAGTACTTC.

The gene calls are TRBV5-1 and TRBJ2-7; D is unclear. V dropped 6 bases and J dropped 4 bases, with 14 bases sitting between them. There are 13 residues in the CDR3. CDR1 SGHRS and CDR2 YFSETQ come from the germline V gene. The CDR3 reads CASTSNDWYEQYF. In nucleotides, the CDR3 is TGCGCCAGCACTAGTAACGATTGGTACGAGCAGTACTTC.

The rearrangement joins TRBV5-6 to TRBJ1-2; TRBD1 agrees at 8 bases. Unmatched junction bases numbered 6, after V lost 6 bases and J lost 2 bases. Germline-derived CDR1 and CDR2 are SGHDT and YYEEEE. The CDR3 consists of 14 residues. The DNA of the CDR3 is TGTGCCAGCATTAGACAGGGGACCAACTATGGCTACACCTTC. This encodes CASIRQGTNYGYTF.

The chain recombines TRBV5-4 with TRBJ2-5; the D is unclear. The V end was cut by 6 bases, the J end by 0 bases, with 12 bases between. CDR1 and CDR2 (germline): SGHNT, YYREEE (reference sequence). CDR3 length equals 14 residues. The CDR3 sequence is CASTHTTYQETQYF. DNA of the CDR3: TGTGCCAGCACCCATACAACGTACCAAGAGACCCAGTACTTC.

The J gene is TRBJ2-1, the V gene TRBV5-1; TRBD1 agrees at 8 bases. The CDR3 extends over 14 amino acids. Per the germline V gene, CDR1 is SGHRS and CDR2 is YFSETQ. V shed 3 bases, J shed 8 bases, and the junction held 7 bases outside the gene matches. CDR3 nucleotides: TGCGCCAGCAGCTCCTGGACAGGGAGAGATGAGCAGTTCTTC. Translating gives CASSSWTGRDEQFF.

The chain joins TRBV7-9 to TRBJ2-7; 8 nucleotides agree with TRBD1. V lost 1 base, J lost 3 bases, and 5 bases stayed unmatched. CDR1 and CDR2 (germline): SEHNR, FQNEAQ (reference sequence). This CDR3 is 15 amino acids long. The CDR3 DNA reads TGTGCCAGCAGCTTAGGGCCAGGGGGCGGCTACGAGCAGTACTTC. This encodes CASSLGPGGGYEQYF.

V usage is TRBV20-1 and J usage is TRBJ2-5, with 8 positions matching TRBD2. Unmatched junction bases numbered 9, after V lost 3 bases and J lost 3 bases. CDR1 is DFQATT and CDR2 is SNEGSKA in the germline V gene (reference sequence). CDR3 size: 15 residues. The CDR3 spells CSASYLGTREETQYF. The CDR3 DNA reads as TGCAGTGCTAGTTATTTGGGGACTAGAGAAGAGACCCAGTACTTC.

This chain links TRBV27 with TRBJ1-6; TRBD1 matches 8 bases. The CDR3 extends over 16 amino acids. J gave up 3 bases and V 6 bases, and 7 bases lay outside the gene matches. In germline, CDR1 is MNHEY, CDR2 SMNVEV (reference sequence). In DNA, the CDR3 is TGTGCCAGCAGCCGGACAGGGCTGAACTATAATTCACCCCTCCACTTT. Protein product: CASSRTGLNYNSPLHF.

V is TRBV27 and J is TRBJ2-5, with a weak D call TRBD2 (5 bases). The germline CDR1 and CDR2 sequences are MNHEY and SMNVEV (reference sequence). V lost 5 bases to trimming and J lost 4 bases, with 17 bases between them. This CDR3 is 15 amino acids long. CDR3 in DNA: TGTGCCAGCAGTACTACCAAGATCGGGATAGAGACCCAGTACTTC. This codes for CASSTTKIGIETQYF.